The rows below give T cell receptor beta chains drawn from one sample of a study of blood T cell repertoires in COVID-19. Assay used: immunoSEQ multiplex PCR; TCRdb lists only in-frame clones, some missing. Altogether a few hundred thousand clones are present, approximately 85% being singletons, with the ten largest covering less than 2.5%. The specimen sequenced was PBMCs or T cells enriched from blood (not recorded which). The receptors were sampled from a woman aged 45-65 years who had recovered from COVID-19. CDR3s include the opening cysteine and the closing phenylalanine or tryptophan. The order of the fields is clone size, D gene, J gene, V gene, CDR3 DNA, CDR3 protein. A D gene is named only where the DNA matches it firmly. Clone size is given for some rows only: seen once, a few or many times, or a class if the clone is expanded.

.,TRBD1,TRBJ2-7,TRBV2,TGTGCCAGCACCGGGACAGGGACCTACGAGCAGTACTTC,CASTGTGTYEQYF
.,.,TRBJ2-7,TRBV3-1/TRBV3-2,TGTGCCAGCAGCCCCTCGGTTGGGGCCACCGAGCAGTACTTC,CASSPSVGATEQYF
.,.,TRBJ2-1,TRBV5-4,TGTGCCAGCAGCCCAGACTCAGCGGGTTCCTACAATGAGCAGTTCTTC,CASSPDSAGSYNEQFF
.,.,TRBJ1-2,TRBV5-1,TGCGCCAGCAGCTTGGCGGATTCGGGTAGGAACTATGGCTACACCTTC,CASSLADSGRNYGYTF
.,.,TRBJ2-7,TRBV5-5,TGTGCCAGCAGCCCCGGAGGATACGAGCAGTACTTC,CASSPGGYEQYF
.,TRBD1,TRBJ2-7,TRBV19,TGTGCCAGTAGTATAGGGGAGACAGGGGCCCCCGAGCAGTACTTC,CASSIGETGAPEQYF
.,.,TRBJ2-3,TRBV11-3,TGTGCCAGCAGCTTAGGGTTGGGGCCCACAGATACGCAGTATTTT,CASSLGLGPTDTQYF
.,.,TRBJ1-2,TRBV20-1,TGCAGTGCTAGTTCGGGGGGGAACTATGGCTACACCTTC,CSASSGGNYGYTF
.,TRBD1,TRBJ1-1,TRBV6-5,TGTGCCAGCAGACAGGGGGACACTGAAGCTTTCTTT,CASRQGDTEAFF
once,TRBD2,TRBJ2-3,TRBV7-9,TGTGCCAGCAGCCTTTATGGGACTAGCGGAGGTAGCACAGATACGCAGTATTTT,CASSLYGTSGGSTDTQYF
.,.,TRBJ2-4,TRBV18,TGTGCCAGCTCACTGGGACACCTAGCCAAAAACATTCAGTACTTC,CASSLGHLAKNIQYF
.,TRBD1,TRBJ1-3,TRBV9,TGTGCCAGCAGCTTACGAACCGGGACAGAGAGCTCTGGAAACACCATATATTTT,CASSLRTGTESSGNTIYF
.,TRBD1,TRBJ1-2,TRBV5-1,TGCGCCAGCAGCTTGGGGACAGGCACTAACTATGGCTACACCTTC,CASSLGTGTNYGYTF
once,TRBD1,TRBJ1-4,TRBV5-1,TGCGCCAGCAGCTTGGCGGGACAGGGAGGCGAAAAACTGTTTTTT,CASSLAGQGGEKLFF
.,.,TRBJ2-7,TRBV2,TGTGCCAGCAGTGAACGGGGCGAGCAGTACTTC,CASSERGEQYF
.,TRBD1,TRBJ2-7,TRBV6-5,TGTGCCAGCAGTCGGCAGGGGGCAGGTTCCTACGAGCAGTACTTC,CASSRQGAGSYEQYF
.,TRBD2,TRBJ2-1,TRBV6-8,TGTGCCAGCACAAGGACTAGCGGGAAAGTGGGCAATGAGCAGTTCTTC,CASTRTSGKVGNEQFF
.,.,TRBJ2-1,TRBV3-1/TRBV3-2,TGTGCCAGCAGCCCTCCGAGCGTCCATGAGCAGTTCTTC,CASSPPSVHEQFF
.,.,TRBJ1-3,TRBV5-1,TGCGCCAGCAGCGCTGCAGGGGTCGGAAACACCATATATTTT,CASSAAGVGNTIYF
.,TRBD1,TRBJ1-4,TRBV3-1/TRBV3-2,TGTGCCAGCAGCCAGCGACAGGGGTTTGAGGAAAAACTGTTTTTT,CASSQRQGFEEKLFF
.,.,TRBJ1-2,TRBV2,TGTGCCAGCAGTGAACTAGGCGACTATGGCTACACCTTC,CASSELGDYGYTF
.,.,TRBJ2-1,TRBV21-1,TGTGCCAGCAGCAAAGATAGGAGGGAGAGCTCCTACAATGAGCAGTTCTTC,CASSKDRRESSYNEQFF
.,.,TRBJ2-5,TRBV28,TGTGCCAGCAGTTCCACCAGGAAGCGGGAAGGGGGAGAGACCCAGTACTTC,CASSSTRKREGGETQYF
.,TRBD1,TRBJ2-3,TRBV18,TGTGCCAGCTCACGCGAACAGGGGGCGCGTATAGATACGCAGTATTTT,CASSREQGARIDTQYF
.,TRBD1,TRBJ2-1,TRBV13,TGTGCCAGCAGCCAGTCCGGGACAGGGTACAAGTCCGATGAGCAGTTCTTC,CASSQSGTGYKSDEQFF
once,TRBD1,TRBJ2-5,TRBV6-5,TGTGCCAGCAGGCTAGGGGGCGCGGAGACCCAGTACTTC,CASRLGGAETQYF
.,TRBD1,TRBJ1-1,TRBV27,TGTGCCAGCAGTCCCCGGGACAGGGAGACTTTCGCTGAAGCTTTCTTT,CASSPRDRETFAEAFF
.,.,TRBJ2-7,TRBV5-4,TGTGCCAGCAGCTTGGACCTATCCTACGAGCAGTACTTC,CASSLDLSYEQYF
.,.,TRBJ1-3,TRBV5-4,TGTGCCAGCAGCTTCGGACATATCCCGACCTCTGGAAACACCATATATTTT,CASSFGHIPTSGNTIYF
.,.,TRBJ1-2,TRBV2,TGTGCCAGCAGTGTAGGGGCAGAGTCACCCACTAACTATGGCTACACCTTC,CASSVGAESPTNYGYTF
.,.,TRBJ2-2,TRBV24-1,TGTGCCACCAGTGTGGGGGGAGACACCGGGGAGCTGTTTTTT,CATSVGGDTGELFF
few,TRBD1,TRBJ1-1,TRBV5-6,TGTGCCAGCAGCTTGGGCGCAGGGGGAGGTACTGAAGCTTTCTTT,CASSLGAGGGTEAFF
.,TRBD1,TRBJ2-3,TRBV4-1,TGCGCCAGCAGCCAGGGCGCGACAGGGGGCGGCTATACGCAGTATTTT,CASSQGATGGGYTQYF
.,TRBD1,TRBJ1-5,TRBV19,TGTGCCAGTAGAGTAACAGGGGGCAATCAGCCCCAGCATTTT,CASRVTGGNQPQHF
.,.,TRBJ2-7,TRBV12-3/TRBV12-4,TGTGCCAGCAGTTTAACTAGCTACGAGCAGTACTTC,CASSLTSYEQYF
.,.,TRBJ1-1,TRBV28,TGTGCCAGCTCCGGAGGGGGGGTAGGGAACACTGAAGCTTTCTTT,CASSGGGVGNTEAFF
.,TRBD2,TRBJ2-2,TRBV18,TGTGCCGCGGGAGCCCAGGACACCGGGGAGCTGTTTTTT,CAAGAQDTGELFF
.,.,TRBJ2-1,TRBV11-3,TGTGCCAGCAGCATACGGGGAGAGAATGAGCAGTTCTTC,CASSIRGENEQFF
.,.,TRBJ1-1,TRBV5-1,TGCGCCAGCAGCCCGGGGGGGAACCCGAACACTGAAGCTTTCTTT,CASSPGGNPNTEAFF
.,.,TRBJ1-1,TRBV6-1,TGTGCCAGCAGTGAATTTCCAGGGAGGCGGGCTTTGAACACTGAAGCTTTCTTT,CASSEFPGRRALNTEAFF
.,.,TRBJ2-3,TRBV11-3,TGTGCCAGCAGCTTAGGGGGCGTCGGTAGCACAGATACGCAGTATTTT,CASSLGGVGSTDTQYF
.,.,TRBJ2-1,TRBV19,TGTGCCAGTAGTATTAACTCACAGGTTTGGGGCAATGAGCAGTTCTTC,CASSINSQVWGNEQFF
.,TRBD1,TRBJ1-6,TRBV11-2,TGTGCCAGCAGATCCCAGGGACAGGGAAGTTCACCCCTCCACTTT,CASRSQGQGSSPLHF
.,TRBD1,TRBJ1-1,TRBV28,TGTGCCAGCAGTTTATGGGACAGGGGGCTGGCTGAAGCTTTCTTT,CASSLWDRGLAEAFF
once,TRBD2,TRBJ2-3,TRBV5-1,TGCGCCAGCAGCTCGACAGGACTAGCGACAGATACGCAGTATTTT,CASSSTGLATDTQYF
few,.,TRBJ2-2,TRBV7-3,TGTGCCAGCAGCCCCTCCCGCAGCACCGGGGAGCTGTTTTTT,CASSPSRSTGELFF
.,.,TRBJ1-1,TRBV5-1,TGCGCCAGCAGCTCAGGGACAAAGGAGCGAGCTTTCTTT,CASSSGTKERAFF